These 6 T cell receptor beta chains were sequenced from one sample in a study of human T cells and chemical hapten exposure. TCRdb itself ran the RACE reads through MiXCR, one entry per CDR3 protein. The table includes approximately 89,000 distinct CDR3 sequences, about 9.4% detected once. Sample time point: patch test 2, 6 weeks after DPC sensitization. The treatment denotes: therapeutic diphenylcyclopropenone sensitization with weekly scalp DPC. The source was whole blood, collected in connection with sensitization to the hapten diphenylcyclopropenone (DPC). The receptors stem from a woman aged 30 to 39 with alopecia areata. Some clones in this sample may be carry-over from other donors' samples.

A few counts support this clonotype. This chain links TRBV6-2 or TRBV6-3 with TRBJ2-1; no definite D call. This CDR3 has 11 amino acids. Per germline, CDR1 MNHEY and CDR2 SVGEGT. The ends were cut back, 4 bases at V and 7 bases at J, with 5 bases in the middle. The CDR3 sequence: CASSSRNEQFF. In DNA, the CDR3 is TGTGCCAGCAGTTCCAGGAATGAGCAGTTCTTC.

This clonotype has only a few counts. J is TRBJ2-2 and V is TRBV6-6, with 9 bases lining up with TRBD1. The CDR3 is 16 amino acids. V trimming: 6 bases; J trimming: 0 bases; junction bases outside the gene matches: 5. Germline CDR1 reads MNHNY; CDR2 reads SVGAGI (reference sequence). The CDR3 coding sequence is TGTGCCAGCAGCCGAGACAGGGGGACGAACACCGGGGAGCTGTTTTTT. Translated: CASSRDRGTNTGELFF.

This clonotype has at least ten counts. V is TRBV21-1 and J is TRBJ2-7; the D call TRBD1 from the table was never checked on the DNA. TRBV21-1 is a recognized pseudogene. The CDR3 totals 15 residues. CDR3 DNA: TGTGCCAGCAGCAAAGGAGGGACAAGACCCTACGAGCAGTACTTC. Its translation: CASSKGGTRPYEQYF.

This clonotype was recorded a few times. This chain connects TRBV20-1 to TRBJ2-5; possibly TRBD2 for D (5 bases). Germline CDR1 is DFQATT and CDR2 is SNEGSKA (reference sequence). Trimming pared 0 bases from V and 6 bases from J, leaving 11 bases between. The CDR3 is made up of 13 amino acids. CDR3 sequence reads: CSARDPGSQTQYF. The CDR3 region has the DNA TGCAGTGCTAGAGATCCGGGATCGCAGACCCAGTACTTC.

The chain uses TRBV18 and TRBJ1-5; D is ambiguous. This CDR3 is built from 15 residues. Per germline, CDR1 KGHSH and CDR2 LQKENI. V was shortened by 1 base and J by 3 bases, with 10 bases between the two germline ends. CDR3 sequence: CASSPRGLDNQPQHF. CDR3 nucleotide sequence: TGTGCCAGCTCACCACGAGGGCTTGACAATCAGCCCCAGCATTTT.

In regard to this clonotype: A much larger clone sits a single nucleotide away, making a read error possible. This is likely a read error, given that the CDR3 carries no conserved phenylalanine or tryptophan at its end. The chain joins TRBV7-9 to TRBJ1-1; D is unresolved. V was pared by 3 bases and J by 4 bases, with 12 bases between. This CDR3 spans 14 amino acids. In germline, CDR1 is SEHNR, CDR2 FQNEAQ (reference sequence). The CDR3 DNA sequence: TGTGCCAGCAGCTTTGTAATGCTGGGCACTGAAGCTTTCTCT. It specifies CASSFVMLGTEAFS.